The clone carrying this TCR beta chain was observed many times. It was 8 to 10 ml of fresh peripheral blood that supplied the PBMCs. Germline V gene lookup returns CDR1 MNHEY and CDR2 SMNVEV (reference sequence). Trimming at V came to 5 bases and at J to 6 bases, leaving 13 bases not matched to a gene. The length of the CDR3 is 16 residues. These data belong to a study of T cells in Graves' hyperthyroidism and ophthalmopathy. In the study overall: The authors collected peripheral blood at initial diagnosis, before any treatment.

Researchers amplified the TCR beta CDR3 regions from RNA transcripts. The HTBI primer set was used in a first-round RT-PCR of the TCR CDR3. TCRdb re-derived calls from the multiplex PCR reads in MiXCR, one entry per CDR3 protein. Of about 610,000 distinct CDR3 sequences in the sample, 14% to 15% were seen once. Sample: blood. This sequence originates from a woman aged 40 to 50 with Graves' ophthalmopathy. The chain combines TRBV27 with TRBJ2-7; TRBD2 agrees at 10 bases. CDR3 nucleotide sequence: TGTGCCAGCAGTCCAACCCCGGGACTAGCGTTATTCGAGCAGTACTTC. Translating it yields CASSPTPGLALFEQYF.